This T cell receptor beta chain was profiled in a study of glioma-infiltrating T cells after dendritic cell vaccination. Study summary: Patients received autologous tumor lysate-pulsed dendritic cell vaccination between 2003 and 2012.

Generated by immunoSEQ multiplex PCR, the TCRdb table keeps only in-frame clones and is missing some. The data hold under 130,000 clones, with 81% observed a single time. Only patients with spare fresh-frozen tumor and over two years of follow-up were included. PBMC were collected before vaccination, two weeks after the third vaccination, and at progression. Germline CDR1 MNHEY, CDR2 SVGAGI. With 5 bases removed from V and 5 bases from J, the gap between germline ends came to 15 bases. CDR3 length: 14 residues. The material was blood, obtained before dendritic cell vaccination. The receptor was derived from a human donor with glioblastoma. This chain joins TRBV6-5 and TRBJ1-1; D is unresolved. The chain's CDR3 is CASSDRAAGTEAFF. CDR3 coding DNA: TGTGCCAGCAGTGATAGAGCGGCCGGGACTGAAGCTTTCTTT.